The entry that follows covers one T cell receptor (beta chain) sequence. What it binds is not known. V shed 1 base and J shed 10 bases, with 12 bases lying between them. The CDR3 contains 13 residues. CDR1 is MDHEN and CDR2 is SYDVKM in the germline V gene. CD45RO-negative, CCR7-positively selected cells formed the naive CD8 fraction, excluding terminally differentiated effector memory CD45RA+ cells. This record belongs to a study of shared clonotypes between healthy human individuals. Overall study results and limits: All-four-donor shared clonotypes had higher generation probabilities than non-shared clonotypes did.

Assay used: immunoSEQ multiplex PCR; TCRdb lists only in-frame clones, some missing. The sample gives fewer than 850,000 clones, 96% of which show up once; less than 0.25% is in the top ten. Sequenced sample: naive CD8+ T cells sorted from blood. The chain joins TRBV28 to TRBJ2-3; D may be TRBD1 (6 bases). This TCR was recovered from a man under 40 in good health. In nucleotides, the CDR3 is TGTGCCAGCAGTTTATCAGGGGACGGGGCGCAGTATTTT. Translation: CASSLSGDGAQYF.